The clone carrying this TCR beta chain has only a few counts. Its target is not known. TCR beta cDNA libraries had unique molecular identifiers. One entry per CDR3 protein results from TCRdb running MiXCR on the PCR reads. The data hold 450,000 to 650,000 distinct CDR3 sequences, with about 40% observed a single time. The CDR3 consists of 15 residues. Germline V lookup: CDR1 MDHEN, CDR2 SYDVKM. The data stem from a study of post-analysis software for immune sequencing data. Study context: In terms of disease course, relapsing-remitting, secondary progressive and progressive-relapsing multiple sclerosis were included. Findings and limits, study-wide: In multiple sclerosis, normalized Chao1 diversity was significantly below that of controls. Among 4 or 5 TRBV segments more frequent in patients than controls were TRBV5-6, TRBV5-1 and TRBV20-1. F-measure co-clustering was strong for batch-matched samples.

This chain connects TRBV28 to TRBJ2-5, with D maybe TRBD1 (6 bases). The J call may be mistaken, given a closer DNA end match to TRBJ2-7. This sequence was found in a girl aged 5-17 years with multiple sclerosis. Sequences were obtained from blood. This CDR3 is CASSSSGQGPYEQYF. DNA for the CDR3: TGTGCCAGCAGTAGTTCGGGGCAGGGGCCTTACGAGCAGTACTTC.